This T cell receptor beta chain came from a study of lymphopenia after photon versus proton radiotherapy. Points from the study as a whole: Authors raise, but do not show, better survival with proton therapy. Relative stability marked proton patients; photon patients lost diversity and naive cells. Post-nadir diversity loss with photons came from oligoclonal expansion, particularly CD8+ Temra cells. Larger post-nadir TCR diversity loss correlated inversely with survival in deceased patients.

Profiling relied on immunoSEQ multiplex PCR, and the TCRdb table lists in-frame clones only, not all of them. The data hold 150,000 to 200,000 clones, with around nine tenths observed a single time. The germline V and J ends were trimmed by 6 bases and 3 bases, with 18 bases remaining between them. Germline V CDR1 and CDR2: MNHEY, SVGAGI. This CDR3 has 15 residues. Of note for this clone: Its antigen is unknown.

The chain is built from TRBV6-5 and TRBJ2-7; D gene uncertain. This receptor was taken from a man aged 45-65 years with gastric cancer. The starting material was peripheral blood, obtained from a patient treated with photon-based radiotherapy. The CDR3 sequence is CASRNLNLGVYEQYF. The CDR3, as DNA: TGTGCCAGCAGAAACCTGAACTTAGGAGTCTACGAGCAGTACTTC.